The next 8 T cell receptor beta chains were all read from a single sample in a study of blood T cell repertoires in COVID-19. Produced via immunoSEQ multiplex PCR; TCRdb's table is partial and in-frame only. The table lists 250,000 to 400,000 clones, roughly 86% of them singletons. The sequencing sample was made of PBMCs or T cells enriched from blood (not recorded which). Every receptor here comes from a woman under 40 who had recovered from COVID-19.

The chain uses TRBV6-2 or TRBV6-3 and TRBJ1-1, with D unclear. V lost 4 bases and J lost 0, with 18 bases in between. The CDR3 loop spans 17 amino acids. The germline CDR1 and CDR2 sequences are MNHEY and SVGEGT. The CDR3 spells CASSSHRSRGMNTEAFF. Here the CDR3 DNA reads TGTGCCAGCAGTTCCCACCGATCGAGAGGGATGAACACTGAAGCTTTCTTT.

The genes are TRBV30 and TRBJ1-2; the D is unclear. Trimming left V 8 bases short and J 1 base short, with 14 bases between. CDR3 size: 13 residues. The germline V gene has CDR1 GTSNPN and CDR2 SVGIG (reference sequence). CDR3 sequence (DNA): TGTGCCAGCTCCAATCAGGTTAACTATGGCTACACCTTC. Protein: CASSNQVNYGYTF.

This chain joins TRBV5-1 and TRBJ1-1; weak D call: TRBD1 (6 bases). Germline CDR1 reads SGHRS; CDR2 reads YFSETQ. CDR3 length equals 16 residues. The V end was cut by 4 bases, the J end by 7 bases, with 23 bases between. CDR3 DNA: TGCGCCAGCAGCCCAGGATACAGGGAAAGGGGGATTGAAGCTTTCTTT. Its protein is CASSPGYRERGIEAFF.

The J gene is TRBJ2-7, the V gene TRBV27; 13 nucleotides match TRBD2. J gave up 3 bases and V 2 bases, and 10 bases lay outside the gene matches. The CDR3 runs 18 residues. Germline CDR1 reads MNHEY; CDR2 reads SMNVEV (reference sequence). CDR3 loop: CASSLRRLAGGLHYEQYF. CDR3 DNA: TGTGCCAGCAGTTTAAGGAGACTAGCGGGGGGTCTGCACTACGAGCAGTACTTC.

Turning to this clone: Different DNA sequences within this sample yield the same CDR3. As DNA, the CDR3 is TGTGCCAGCAGCTTAGCAGCGGGGCCCGGGGGCTACACCTTC. Amino acids: CASSLAAGPGGYTF. The chain has TRBV7-9 and TRBJ1-2, with D possibly TRBD1 on 5 matching bases. CDR1 and CDR2 from the germline V gene are SEHNR and FQNEAQ (reference sequence). The CDR3 runs to 14 residues. V was cut by 0 bases and J by 8 bases, with 13 bases left in between.

Only one count was recorded for this clone. The V call is TRBV7-9, the J call TRBJ1-2, with TRBD1 identical over 7 bases. Germline values: CDR1 SEHNR, CDR2 FQNEAQ (reference sequence). The ends lost 2 bases at V and 4 bases at J; junction bases unmatched: 7. This CDR3 comprises 15 residues. CDR3 sequence: CASSLTGTAVYGYTF. The CDR3 DNA is TGTGCCAGCAGCTTAACCGGGACAGCAGTCTATGGCTACACCTTC. The full variable domain, completed using reference TRBV7-9 and TRBJ1-2, is DTGVSQNPRHKITKRGQNVTFRCDPISEHNRLYWYRQTLGQGPEFLTYFQNEAQLEKSRLLSDRFSAERPKGSFSTLEIQRTEQGDSAMYLCASSLTGTAVYGYTFGSGTRLTVV.

The gene calls are TRBV6-2 or TRBV6-3 and TRBJ1-5; D ambiguous. The CDR3 totals 13 residues. In germline, CDR1 is MNHEY, CDR2 SVGEGT. V dropped 5 bases and J dropped 6 bases, with 11 bases sitting between them. The CDR3 reads CASSRGSSQPQHF. In nucleotides, the CDR3 is TGTGCCAGCAGTCGGGGATCCAGTCAGCCCCAGCATTTT.

The rearrangement uses TRBV3-1 (or the pseudogene TRBV3-2) and TRBJ1-1, with unresolved D. CDR1 and CDR2 from the germline V gene are LGHDT and YNNKEL (reference sequence). This CDR3 contains 17 residues. Trimming pared 4 bases from V and 6 bases from J, leaving 24 bases between. CDR3 residues: CASSLKYTGRARPEAFF. For the CDR3, the DNA is TGTGCCAGCAGCCTCAAGTACACTGGGAGGGCTAGACCTGAAGCTTTCTTT.